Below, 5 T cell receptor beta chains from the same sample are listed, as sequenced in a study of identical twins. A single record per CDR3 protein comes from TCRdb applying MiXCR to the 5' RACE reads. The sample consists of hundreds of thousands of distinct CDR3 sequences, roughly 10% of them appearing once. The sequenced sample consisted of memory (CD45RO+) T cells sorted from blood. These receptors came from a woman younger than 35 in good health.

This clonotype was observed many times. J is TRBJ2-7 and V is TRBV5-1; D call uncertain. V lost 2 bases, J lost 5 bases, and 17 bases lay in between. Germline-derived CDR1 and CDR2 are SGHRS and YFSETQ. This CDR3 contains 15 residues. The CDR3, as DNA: TGCGCCAGCAGCTTTTCCACCGGGCTCGGCCACGAGCAGTACTTC. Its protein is CASSFSTGLGHEQYF.

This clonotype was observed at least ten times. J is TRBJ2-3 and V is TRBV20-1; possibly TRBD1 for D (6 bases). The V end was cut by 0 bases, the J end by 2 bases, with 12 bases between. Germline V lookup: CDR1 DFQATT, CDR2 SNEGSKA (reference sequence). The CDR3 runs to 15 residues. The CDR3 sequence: CSARDRGVSTDTQYF. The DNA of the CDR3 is TGCAGTGCTAGAGACAGGGGAGTGTCCACAGATACGCAGTATTTT.

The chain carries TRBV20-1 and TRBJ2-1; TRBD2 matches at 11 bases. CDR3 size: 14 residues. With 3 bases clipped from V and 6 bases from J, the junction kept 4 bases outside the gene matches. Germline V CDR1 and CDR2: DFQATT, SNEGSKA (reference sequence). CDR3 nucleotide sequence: TGCAGTGCTAGTTTTAGCGGGAGGGCCAATGAGCAGTTCTTC. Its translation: CSASFSGRANEQFF.

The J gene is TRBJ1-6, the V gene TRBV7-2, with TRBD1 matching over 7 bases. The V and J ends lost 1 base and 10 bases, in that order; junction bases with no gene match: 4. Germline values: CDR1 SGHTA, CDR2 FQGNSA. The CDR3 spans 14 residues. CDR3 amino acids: CASSLVDRSSPLHF. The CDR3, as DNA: TGTGCCAGCAGCTTAGTGGACAGGTCATCACCCCTCCACTTT.

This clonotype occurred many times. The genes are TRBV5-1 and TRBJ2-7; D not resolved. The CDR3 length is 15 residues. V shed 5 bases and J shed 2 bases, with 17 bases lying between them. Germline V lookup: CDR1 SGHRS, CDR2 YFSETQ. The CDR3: CASSSDNLLTYEQYF. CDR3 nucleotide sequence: TGCGCCAGCAGTTCAGACAACCTACTTACCTACGAGCAGTACTTC.